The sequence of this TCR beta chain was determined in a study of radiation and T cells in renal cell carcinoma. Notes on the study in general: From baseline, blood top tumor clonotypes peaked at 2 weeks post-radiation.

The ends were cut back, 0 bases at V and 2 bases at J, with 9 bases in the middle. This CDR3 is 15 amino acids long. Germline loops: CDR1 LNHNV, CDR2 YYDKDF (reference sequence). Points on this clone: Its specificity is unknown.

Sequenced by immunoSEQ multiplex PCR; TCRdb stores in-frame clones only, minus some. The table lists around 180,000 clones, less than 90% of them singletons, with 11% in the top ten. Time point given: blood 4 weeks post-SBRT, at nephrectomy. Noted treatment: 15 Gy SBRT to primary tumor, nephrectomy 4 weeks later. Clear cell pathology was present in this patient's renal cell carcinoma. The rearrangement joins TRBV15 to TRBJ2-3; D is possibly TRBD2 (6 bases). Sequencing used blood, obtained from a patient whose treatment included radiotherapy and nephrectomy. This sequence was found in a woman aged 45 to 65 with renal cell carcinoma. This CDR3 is CATSRDAGLTDTQYF. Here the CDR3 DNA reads TGTGCCACCAGCAGAGATGCGGGGCTCACAGATACGCAGTATTTT. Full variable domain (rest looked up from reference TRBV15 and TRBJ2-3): DAMVIQNPRYQVTQFGKPVTLSCSQTLNHNVMYWYQQKSSQAPKLLFHYYDKDFNNEADTPDNFQSRRPNTSFCFLDIRSPGLGDTAMYLCATSRDAGLTDTQYFGPGTRLTVL.